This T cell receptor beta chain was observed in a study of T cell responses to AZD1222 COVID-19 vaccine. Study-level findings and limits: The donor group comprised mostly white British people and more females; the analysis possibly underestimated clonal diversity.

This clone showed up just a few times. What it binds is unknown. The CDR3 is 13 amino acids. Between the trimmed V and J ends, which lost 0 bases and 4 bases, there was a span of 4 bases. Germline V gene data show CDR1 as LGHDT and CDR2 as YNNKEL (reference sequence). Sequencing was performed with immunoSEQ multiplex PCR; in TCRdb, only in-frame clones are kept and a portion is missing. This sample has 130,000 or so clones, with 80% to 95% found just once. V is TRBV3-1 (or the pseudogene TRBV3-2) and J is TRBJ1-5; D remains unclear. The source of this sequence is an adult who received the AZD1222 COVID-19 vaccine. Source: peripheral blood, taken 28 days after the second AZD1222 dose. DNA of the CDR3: TGTGCCAGCAGCCAAGACCAGAATCAGCCCCAGCATTTT. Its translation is CASSQDQNQPQHF.